This entry concerns a single TCR beta chain. This sample is drawn from a study of blood T cell repertoires in COVID-19. Study details: Sample material is recorded as cDNA or gDNA derived from T cells, B-cell-depleted T cells, or PBMCs.

V lost 9 bases to trimming and J lost 4 bases; unmatched junction nucleotides: 1. CDR3 length: 12 amino acids. Per germline, CDR1 MNHEY and CDR2 SMNVEV (reference sequence). In the original processing: The assay estimated nucleated cells by amplifying reference gene primers. Sequencing used immunoSEQ multiplex PCR; TCRdb keeps in-frame clones, though not all of them. The D gene and trimming were derived from the DNA, and the V and J assignments and clone size from that table. Altogether roughly 85,000 clones are present, 86% being singletons, with the ten largest covering 25% to 35%. The chain has TRBV27 and TRBJ2-5; 11 bases agree with TRBD1. The source material was peripheral blood. This receptor was taken from a man aged 45-60 years with active or convalescent COVID-19. The CDR3 loop reads CASGQGAETQYF. The CDR3 bases are TGTGCCAGTGGACAGGGGGCAGAGACCCAGTACTTC.